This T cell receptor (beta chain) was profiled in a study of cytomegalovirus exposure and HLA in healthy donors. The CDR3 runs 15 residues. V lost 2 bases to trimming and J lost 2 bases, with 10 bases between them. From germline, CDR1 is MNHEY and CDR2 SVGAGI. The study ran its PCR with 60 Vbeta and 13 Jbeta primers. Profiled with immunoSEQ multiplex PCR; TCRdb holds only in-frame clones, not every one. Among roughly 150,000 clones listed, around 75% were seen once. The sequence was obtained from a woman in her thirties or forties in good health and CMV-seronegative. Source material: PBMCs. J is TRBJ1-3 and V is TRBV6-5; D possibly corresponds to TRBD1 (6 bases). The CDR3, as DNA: TGTGCCAGCAGTTACCGACAGGATACTGGAAACACCATATATTTT. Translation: CASSYRQDTGNTIYF.